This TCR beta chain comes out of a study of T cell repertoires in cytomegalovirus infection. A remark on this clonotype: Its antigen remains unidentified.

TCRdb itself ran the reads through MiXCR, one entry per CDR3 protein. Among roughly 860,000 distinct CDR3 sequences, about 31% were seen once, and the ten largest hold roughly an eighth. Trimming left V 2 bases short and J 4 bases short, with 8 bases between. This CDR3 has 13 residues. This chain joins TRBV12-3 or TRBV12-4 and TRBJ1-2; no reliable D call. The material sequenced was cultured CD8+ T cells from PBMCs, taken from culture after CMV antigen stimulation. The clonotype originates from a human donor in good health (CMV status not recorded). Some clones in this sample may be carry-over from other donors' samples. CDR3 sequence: CASSLTVVYGYTF. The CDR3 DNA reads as TGTGCCAGCAGTTTAACAGTGGTCTATGGCTACACCTTC.